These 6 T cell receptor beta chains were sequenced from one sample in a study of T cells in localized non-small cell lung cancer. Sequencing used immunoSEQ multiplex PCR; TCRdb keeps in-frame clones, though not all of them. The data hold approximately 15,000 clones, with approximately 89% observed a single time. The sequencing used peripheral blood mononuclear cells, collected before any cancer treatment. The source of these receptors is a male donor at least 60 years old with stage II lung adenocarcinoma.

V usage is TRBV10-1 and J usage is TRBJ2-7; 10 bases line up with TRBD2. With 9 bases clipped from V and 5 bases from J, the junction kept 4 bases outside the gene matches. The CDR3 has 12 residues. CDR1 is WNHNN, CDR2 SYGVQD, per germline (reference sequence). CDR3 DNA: TGCGCCAGTTCTAGCGGGAGCAACGAGCAGTACTTC. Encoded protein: CASSSGSNEQYF.

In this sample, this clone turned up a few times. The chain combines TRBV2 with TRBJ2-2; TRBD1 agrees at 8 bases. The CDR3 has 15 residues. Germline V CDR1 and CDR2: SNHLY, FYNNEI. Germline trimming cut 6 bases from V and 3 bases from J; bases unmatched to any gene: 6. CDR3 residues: CASSQGALDTGELFF. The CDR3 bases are TGTGCCAGCAGCCAGGGGGCCCTGGACACCGGGGAGCTGTTTTTT.

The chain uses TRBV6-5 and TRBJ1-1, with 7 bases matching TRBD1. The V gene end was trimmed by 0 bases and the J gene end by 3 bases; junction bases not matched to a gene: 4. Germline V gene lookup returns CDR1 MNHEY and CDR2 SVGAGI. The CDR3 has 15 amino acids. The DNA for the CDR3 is TGTGCCAGCAGTTACTCTCCAGGGGGTGACACTGAAGCTTTCTTT. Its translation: CASSYSPGGDTEAFF.

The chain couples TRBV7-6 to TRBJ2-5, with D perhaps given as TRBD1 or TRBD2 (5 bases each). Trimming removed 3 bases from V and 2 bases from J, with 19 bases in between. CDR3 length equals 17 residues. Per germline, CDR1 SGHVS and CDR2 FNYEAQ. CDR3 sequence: CASSLRYWAEGQETQYF. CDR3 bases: TGTGCCAGCAGCTTGCGCTACTGGGCCGAGGGGCAAGAGACCCAGTACTTC.

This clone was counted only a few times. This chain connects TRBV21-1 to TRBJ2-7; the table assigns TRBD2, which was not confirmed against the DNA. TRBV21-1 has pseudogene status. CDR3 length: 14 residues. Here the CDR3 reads CASSSGTSGWEQYF. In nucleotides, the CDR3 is TGTGCCAGCAGCTCCGGGACTAGCGGGTGGGAGCAGTACTTC.

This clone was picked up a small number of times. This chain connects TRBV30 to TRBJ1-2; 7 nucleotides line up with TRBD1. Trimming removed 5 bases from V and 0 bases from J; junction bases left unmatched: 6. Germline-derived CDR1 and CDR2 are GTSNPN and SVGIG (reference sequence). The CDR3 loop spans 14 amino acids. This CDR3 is CAWGTGTANYGYTF. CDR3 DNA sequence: TGTGCCTGGGGGACCGGGACAGCTAACTATGGCTACACCTTC.